This T cell receptor (beta chain) was sequenced in a study of shared clonotypes between healthy human individuals. Study-wide results and caveats: Sharing across a few donors was seen in 4% to 6.5% of naive CD4 clonotypes.

About this clone itself: Its antigen is unidentified.

Naive CD8 cells were CD45RO-negative, positively selected for CCR7, excluding terminally differentiated effector memory CD45RA+ cells. Trimming shortened V by 7 bases and J by 7 bases, and 20 bases separated the two germline ends. Germline lookup yields CDR1 SEHNR and CDR2 FQNEAQ (reference sequence). CDR3 size: 15 residues. Measured with immunoSEQ multiplex PCR; TCRdb has only the in-frame clones, and not every one. Of about 2 million clones in the sample, approximately 95% were seen once. The sample taken for sequencing was naive CD8+ T cells sorted from blood. The genes are TRBV7-9 and TRBJ2-1; D tentatively reads TRBD1 or TRBD2 (5 bases each). This receptor was identified in a young man in good health. CDR3 sequence: CASIDPGAFGNEQFF. DNA for the CDR3: TGTGCCAGCATCGACCCCGGGGCATTTGGGAATGAGCAGTTCTTC.